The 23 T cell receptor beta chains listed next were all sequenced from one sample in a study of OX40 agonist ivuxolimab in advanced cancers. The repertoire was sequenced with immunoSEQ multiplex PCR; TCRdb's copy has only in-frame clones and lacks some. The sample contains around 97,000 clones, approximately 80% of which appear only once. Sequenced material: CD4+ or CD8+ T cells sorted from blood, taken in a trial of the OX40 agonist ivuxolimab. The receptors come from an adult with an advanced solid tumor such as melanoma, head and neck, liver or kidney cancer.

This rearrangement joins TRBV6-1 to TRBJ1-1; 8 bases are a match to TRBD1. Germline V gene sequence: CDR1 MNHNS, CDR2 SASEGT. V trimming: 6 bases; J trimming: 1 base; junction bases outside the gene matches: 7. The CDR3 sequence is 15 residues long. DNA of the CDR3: TGTGCCAGCAGCTGGGTCGGGACAGGGAACACTGAAGCTTTCTTT. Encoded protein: CASSWVGTGNTEAFF.

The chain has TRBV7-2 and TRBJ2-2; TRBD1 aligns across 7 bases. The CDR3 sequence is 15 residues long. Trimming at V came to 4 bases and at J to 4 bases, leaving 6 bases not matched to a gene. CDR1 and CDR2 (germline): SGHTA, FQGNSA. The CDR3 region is CASSSRSGGTGELFF. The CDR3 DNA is TGTGCCAGCAGCTCACGCTCAGGGGGCACCGGGGAGCTGTTTTTT.

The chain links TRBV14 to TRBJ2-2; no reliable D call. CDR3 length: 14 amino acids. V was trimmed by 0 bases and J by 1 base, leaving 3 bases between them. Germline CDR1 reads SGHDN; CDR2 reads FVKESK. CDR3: CASSQEVNTGELFF. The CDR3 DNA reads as TGTGCCAGCAGCCAAGAAGTGAACACCGGGGAGCTGTTTTTT.

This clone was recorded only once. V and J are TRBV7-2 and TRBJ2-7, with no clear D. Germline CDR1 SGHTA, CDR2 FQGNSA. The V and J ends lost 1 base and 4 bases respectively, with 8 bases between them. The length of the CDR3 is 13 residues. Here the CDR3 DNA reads TGTGCCAGCAGCTTAGAACGCTCTTACGAGCAGTACTTC. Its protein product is CASSLERSYEQYF.

The CDR3 bases are TGTGCCAGCAGCCTAGGGACAGGGGACTATGGCTACACCTTC. Translating gives CASSLGTGDYGYTF. V usage is TRBV4-2 and J usage is TRBJ1-2; 10 nucleotides agree with TRBD1. CDR1 is LGHNA, CDR2 YNFKEQ, per germline. The CDR3 runs to 14 residues. J lost 3 bases, V lost 4 bases, and 2 bases had no gene match.

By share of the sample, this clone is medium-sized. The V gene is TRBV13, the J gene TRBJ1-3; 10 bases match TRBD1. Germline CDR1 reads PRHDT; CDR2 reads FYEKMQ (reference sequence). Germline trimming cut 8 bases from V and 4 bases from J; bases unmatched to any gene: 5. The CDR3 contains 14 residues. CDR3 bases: TGTGCCAGCGGTCAGACAGGGGGCGGAAACACCATATATTTT. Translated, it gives CASGQTGGGNTIYF.

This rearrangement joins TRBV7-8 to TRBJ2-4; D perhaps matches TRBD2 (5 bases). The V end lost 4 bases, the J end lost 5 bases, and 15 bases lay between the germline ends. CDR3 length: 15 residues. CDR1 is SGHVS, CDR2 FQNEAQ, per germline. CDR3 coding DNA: TGTGCCAGCAGCTCCGGCTACAACGGGGAAAACATTCAGTACTTC. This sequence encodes CASSSGYNGENIQYF.

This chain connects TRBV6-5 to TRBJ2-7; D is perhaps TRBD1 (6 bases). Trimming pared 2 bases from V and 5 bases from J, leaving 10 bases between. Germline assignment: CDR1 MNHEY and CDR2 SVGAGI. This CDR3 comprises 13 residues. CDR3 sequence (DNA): TGTGCCAGCAGTTACCCCGAGGGGGACGAGCAGTACTTC. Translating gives CASSYPEGDEQYF.

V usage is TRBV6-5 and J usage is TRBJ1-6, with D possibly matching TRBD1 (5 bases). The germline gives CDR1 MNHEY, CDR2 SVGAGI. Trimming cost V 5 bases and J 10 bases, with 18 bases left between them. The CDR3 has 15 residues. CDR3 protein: CASSLTWGVESPLHF. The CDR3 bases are TGTGCCAGCAGTCTAACGTGGGGGGTGGAATCACCCCTCCACTTT.

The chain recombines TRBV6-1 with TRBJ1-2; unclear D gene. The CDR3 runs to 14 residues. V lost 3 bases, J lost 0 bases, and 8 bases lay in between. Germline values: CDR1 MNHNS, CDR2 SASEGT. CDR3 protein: CASSDYISNYGYTF. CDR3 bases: TGTGCCAGCAGTGATTACATTTCTAACTATGGCTACACCTTC.

The CDR3 spells CASSRTSGTSAYNEQFF. CDR3 sequence (DNA): TGTGCCAGCAGCCGGACTTCCGGGACTTCAGCCTACAATGAGCAGTTCTTC. The rearrangement links TRBV11-2 to TRBJ2-1; a weak D match, TRBD2 (6 bases). The CDR3 sequence is 17 residues long. The V end lost 5 bases, the J end lost 2 bases, and 19 bases lay between the germline ends. Germline CDR1 SGHAT, CDR2 FQNNGV.

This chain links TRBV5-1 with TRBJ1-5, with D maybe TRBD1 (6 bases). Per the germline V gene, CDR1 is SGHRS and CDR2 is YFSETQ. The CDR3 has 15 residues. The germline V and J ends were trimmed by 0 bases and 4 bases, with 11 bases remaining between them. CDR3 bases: TGCGCCAGCAGCTTGGACGGACAGCCGAATCAGCCCCAGCATTTT. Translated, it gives CASSLDGQPNQPQHF.

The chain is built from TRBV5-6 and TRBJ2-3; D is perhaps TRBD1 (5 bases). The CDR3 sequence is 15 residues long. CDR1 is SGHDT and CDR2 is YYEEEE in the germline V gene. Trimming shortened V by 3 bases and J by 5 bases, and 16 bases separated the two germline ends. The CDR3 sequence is CASSSQGRRRDTQYF. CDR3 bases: TGTGCCAGCAGCTCCCAGGGTAGGCGTAGAGATACGCAGTATTTT.

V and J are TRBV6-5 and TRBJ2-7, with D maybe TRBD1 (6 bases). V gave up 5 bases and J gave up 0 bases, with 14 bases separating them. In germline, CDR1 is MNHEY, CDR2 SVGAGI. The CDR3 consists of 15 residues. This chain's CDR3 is CASSIRGPSSYEQYF. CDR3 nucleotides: TGTGCCAGCAGTATCAGGGGACCGAGCTCCTACGAGCAGTACTTC.

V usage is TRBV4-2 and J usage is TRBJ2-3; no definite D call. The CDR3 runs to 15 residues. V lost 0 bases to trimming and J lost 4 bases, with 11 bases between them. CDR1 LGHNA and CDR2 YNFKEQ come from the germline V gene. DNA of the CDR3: TGTGCCAGCAGCCAAGATACCGGGCCTCCAGATACGCAGTATTTT. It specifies CASSQDTGPPDTQYF.

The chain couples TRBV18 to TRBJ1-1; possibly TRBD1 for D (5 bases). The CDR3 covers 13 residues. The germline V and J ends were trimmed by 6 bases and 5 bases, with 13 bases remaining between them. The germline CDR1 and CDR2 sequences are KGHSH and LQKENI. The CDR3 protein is CASSLPSGTEAFF. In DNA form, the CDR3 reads TGTGCCAGCTCGCTACCGTCAGGGACTGAAGCTTTCTTT. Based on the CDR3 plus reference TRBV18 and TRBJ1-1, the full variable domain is NAGVMQNPRHLVRRRGQEARLRCSPMKGHSHVYWYRQLPEEGLKFMVYLQKENIIDESGMPKERFSAEFPKEGPSILRIQQVVRGDSAAYFCASSLPSGTEAFFGQGTRLTVV.

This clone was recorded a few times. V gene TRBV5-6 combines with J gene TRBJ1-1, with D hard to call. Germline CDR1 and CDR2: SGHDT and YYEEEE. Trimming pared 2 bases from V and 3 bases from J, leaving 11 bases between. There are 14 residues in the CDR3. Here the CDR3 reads CASSFVDRYTEAFF. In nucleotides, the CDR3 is TGTGCCAGCAGCTTTGTGGACCGTTACACTGAAGCTTTCTTT.

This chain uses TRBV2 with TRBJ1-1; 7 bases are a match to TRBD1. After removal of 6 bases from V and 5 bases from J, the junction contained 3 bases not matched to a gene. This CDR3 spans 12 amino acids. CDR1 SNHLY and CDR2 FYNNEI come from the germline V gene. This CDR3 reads CASRTGKTEAFF. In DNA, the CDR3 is TGTGCCAGCAGGACAGGGAAGACTGAAGCTTTCTTT.

CDR3 sequence reads: CASSLDLASGPYNEQFF. The CDR3 DNA reads as TGTGCCAGCAGCTTAGATCTGGCTAGCGGGCCCTACAATGAGCAGTTCTTC. J is TRBJ2-1 and V is TRBV11-2, with 8 bases fitting TRBD2. The ends lost 0 bases at V and 2 bases at J; junction bases unmatched: 6. Germline loops: CDR1 SGHAT, CDR2 FQNNGV. CDR3 length: 17 residues.

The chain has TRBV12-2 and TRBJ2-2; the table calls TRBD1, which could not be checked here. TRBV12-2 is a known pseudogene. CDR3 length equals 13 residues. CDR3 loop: CASPPHITGELFF. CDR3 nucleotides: TGTGCAAGTCCTCCCCACATCACCGGGGAGCTGTTTTTT.

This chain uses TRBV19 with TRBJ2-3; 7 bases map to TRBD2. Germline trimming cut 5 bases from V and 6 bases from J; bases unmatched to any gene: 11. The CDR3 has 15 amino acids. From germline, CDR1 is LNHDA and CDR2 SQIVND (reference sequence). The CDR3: CASSPTQRDSDTQYF. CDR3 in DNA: TGTGCCAGTAGTCCGACGCAGCGGGATAGTGATACGCAGTATTTT.

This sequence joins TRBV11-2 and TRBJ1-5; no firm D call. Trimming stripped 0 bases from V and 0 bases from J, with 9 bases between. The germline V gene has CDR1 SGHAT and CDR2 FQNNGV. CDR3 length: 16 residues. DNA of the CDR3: TGTGCCAGCAGCTTAGATGGGCAGTATAGCAATCAGCCCCAGCATTTT. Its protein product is CASSLDGQYSNQPQHF.

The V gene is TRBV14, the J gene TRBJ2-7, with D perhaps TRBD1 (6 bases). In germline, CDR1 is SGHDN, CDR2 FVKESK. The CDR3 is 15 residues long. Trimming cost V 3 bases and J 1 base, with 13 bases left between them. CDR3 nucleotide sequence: TGTGCCAGCAGCCACCCCCTAGGGGGATCCTACGAGCAGTACTTC. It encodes CASSHPLGGSYEQYF.